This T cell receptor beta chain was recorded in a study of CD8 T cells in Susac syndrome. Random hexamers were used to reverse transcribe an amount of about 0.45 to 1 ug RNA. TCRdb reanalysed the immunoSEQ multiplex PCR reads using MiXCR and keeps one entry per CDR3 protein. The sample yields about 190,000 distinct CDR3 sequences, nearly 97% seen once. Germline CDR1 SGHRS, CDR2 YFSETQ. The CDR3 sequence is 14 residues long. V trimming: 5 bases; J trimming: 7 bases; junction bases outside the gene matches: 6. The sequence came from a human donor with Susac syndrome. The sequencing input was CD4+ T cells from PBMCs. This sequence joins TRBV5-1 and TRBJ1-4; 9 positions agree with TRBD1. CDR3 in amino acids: CASSSGTGREKLFF. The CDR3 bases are TGCGCCAGCAGTTCCGGGACAGGGCGTGAAAAACTGTTTTTT.